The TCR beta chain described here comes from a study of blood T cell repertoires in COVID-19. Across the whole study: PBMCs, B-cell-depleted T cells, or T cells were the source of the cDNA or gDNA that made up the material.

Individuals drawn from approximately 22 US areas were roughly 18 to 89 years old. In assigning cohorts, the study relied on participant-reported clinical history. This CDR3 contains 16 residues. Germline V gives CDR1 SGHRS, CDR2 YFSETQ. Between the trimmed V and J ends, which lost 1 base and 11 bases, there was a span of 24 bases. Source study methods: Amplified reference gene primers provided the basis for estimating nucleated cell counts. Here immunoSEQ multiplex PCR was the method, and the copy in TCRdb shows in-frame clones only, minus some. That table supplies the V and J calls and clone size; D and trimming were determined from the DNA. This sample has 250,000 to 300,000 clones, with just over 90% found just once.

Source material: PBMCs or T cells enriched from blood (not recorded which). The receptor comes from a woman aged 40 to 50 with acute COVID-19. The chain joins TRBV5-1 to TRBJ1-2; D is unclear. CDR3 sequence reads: CASSLNAGQTFPEYTF. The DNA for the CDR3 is TGCGCCAGCAGCTTGAACGCAGGCCAAACCTTCCCCGAGTACACCTTC.